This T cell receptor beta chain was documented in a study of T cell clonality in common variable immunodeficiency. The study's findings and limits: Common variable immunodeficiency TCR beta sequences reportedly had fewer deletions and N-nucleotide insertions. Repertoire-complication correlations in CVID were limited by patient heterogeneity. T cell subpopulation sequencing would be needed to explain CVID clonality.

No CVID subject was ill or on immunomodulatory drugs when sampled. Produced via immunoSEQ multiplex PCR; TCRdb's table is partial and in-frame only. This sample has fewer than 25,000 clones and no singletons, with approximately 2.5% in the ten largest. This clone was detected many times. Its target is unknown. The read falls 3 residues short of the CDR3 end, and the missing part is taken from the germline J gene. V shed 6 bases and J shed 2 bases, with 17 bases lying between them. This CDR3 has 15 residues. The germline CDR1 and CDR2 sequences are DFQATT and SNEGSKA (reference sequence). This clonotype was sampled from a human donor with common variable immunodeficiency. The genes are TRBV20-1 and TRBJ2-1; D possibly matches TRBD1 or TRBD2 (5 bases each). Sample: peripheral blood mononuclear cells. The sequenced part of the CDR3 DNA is TGCAGTGCCCCGAGGGGAGCCAATACCTACAATGAG. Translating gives CSAPRGANTYNE. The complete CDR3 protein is CSAPRGANTYNEQFF.